This T cell receptor (beta chain) was captured by sequencing in a study of OX40 agonist ivuxolimab in advanced cancers. Profiled with immunoSEQ multiplex PCR; TCRdb holds only in-frame clones, not every one. The profile covers tens of thousands of clones, with 93% appearing a single time and around 19% taken by the ten largest. Source: CD4+ or CD8+ T cells sorted from blood, taken in a trial of the OX40 agonist ivuxolimab. The source of this sequence is an adult with an advanced solid tumor such as melanoma, head and neck, liver or kidney cancer.

For the CDR3, the DNA is TGTGCCAGCACCCACGGAGGGAGTGTCGTTGCTGAAGCTTTCTTT. It is translated as CASTHGGSVVAEAFF. V gene TRBV5-8 combines with J gene TRBJ1-1; D ambiguous. This CDR3 is 15 amino acids long. Trimming shortened V by 6 bases and J by 6 bases, and 21 bases separated the two germline ends. Germline V gives CDR1 SGHTS, CDR2 YDEGEE.